What follows is one T cell receptor beta chain and its context. This CDR3 comprises 16 residues. Germline V gene sequence: CDR1 MNHEY, CDR2 SMNVEV (reference sequence). V shed 5 bases, J shed 2 bases, and the junction held 7 bases outside the gene matches. Sequencing was performed with immunoSEQ multiplex PCR; in TCRdb, only in-frame clones are kept and a portion is missing. Of about 2.4 million clones in the sample, approximately 93% were seen once. This entry is derived from a study of shared clonotypes between healthy human individuals. Sequencing was carried out using naive CD4+ T cells from PBMCs. The subset is: CD45RA+ positively selected. The sequence derives from a man in his late teens or twenties in good health. Some clones in this sample may be carry-over from other donors' samples. The rearrangement links TRBV27 to TRBJ2-1; 9 positions match TRBD2. This chain's CDR3 is CASSPETSGTYNEQFF. Written as DNA, the CDR3 is TGTGCCAGCAGTCCGGAGACTAGCGGTACCTACAATGAGCAGTTCTTC.